Shown below are 27 T cell receptor beta chains from a single sample sequenced in a study of CD8 T cells in Susac syndrome. An input of about 0.5 to 1 ug of RNA was subjected to reverse transcription using random hexamers. TCRdb re-called the immunoSEQ multiplex PCR reads with MiXCR, one entry per CDR3 protein. The repertoire has about 140,000 distinct CDR3 sequences, about 95% of them found once; the top ten carry about 0.15%. What was sequenced was CD4+ T cells from PBMCs. All receptors come from a human donor with Susac syndrome.

The chain joins TRBV12-3 or TRBV12-4 to TRBJ2-4; 7 nucleotides match TRBD2. The CDR3 extends over 12 amino acids. V trimming: 8 bases; J trimming: 6 bases; junction bases outside the gene matches: 4. Here the CDR3 reads CASAAGRNIQYF. The CDR3, as DNA: TGTGCCAGCGCAGCGGGAAGAAACATTCAGTACTTC.

CDR3 amino acids: CASSQDGALGETQYF. For the CDR3, the DNA is TGCGCCAGCAGCCAAGATGGAGCACTGGGGGAGACCCAGTACTTC. The V and J genes are TRBV4-3 and TRBJ2-5, with no clear D. There are 15 residues in the CDR3. V lost 0 bases to trimming and J lost 5 bases, with 13 bases between them. Germline V gene lookup returns CDR1 LGHNA and CDR2 YSLEER.

The chain joins TRBV2 to TRBJ2-5; D unresolved. CDR3 length: 12 residues. Germline V gives CDR1 SNHLY, CDR2 FYNNEI. Trimming stripped 6 bases from V and 3 bases from J, with 8 bases between. CDR3 nucleotide sequence: TGTGCCAGCAGGGGCAACGAAGAGACCCAGTACTTC. Protein: CASRGNEETQYF.

The chain employs TRBV20-1 and TRBJ2-7; possibly TRBD1 for D (5 bases). The CDR3 has 14 residues. CDR1 is DFQATT and CDR2 is SNEGSKA in the germline V gene (reference sequence). The germline V and J ends were trimmed by 2 bases and 0 bases, with 11 bases remaining between them. CDR3 loop: CSARQGSGSYEQYF. As DNA, the CDR3 is TGCAGTGCTAGACAGGGCTCAGGCTCCTACGAGCAGTACTTC.

The chain has TRBV28 and TRBJ2-3; 9 bases align to TRBD2. Germline V gives CDR1 MDHEN, CDR2 SYDVKM. V was clipped by 1 base and J by 5 bases; unmatched bases: 7. This CDR3 region has 16 residues. The CDR3 protein is CASSLSAGGPGDTQYF. CDR3 sequence (DNA): TGTGCCAGCAGTTTATCGGCGGGGGGGCCAGGAGATACGCAGTATTTT.

V gene TRBV30 combines with J gene TRBJ1-2; D is perhaps TRBD1 (5 bases). The CDR3 is made up of 11 amino acids. Germline loops: CDR1 GTSNPN, CDR2 SVGIG (reference sequence). V was trimmed by 5 bases and J by 5 bases, leaving 9 bases between them. CDR3 residues: CAWDSQYGYTF. CDR3 coding DNA: TGTGCCTGGGACAGTCAGTATGGCTACACCTTC.

This clonotype turned up a few times. Mismatch with germline at one junction end may stem from a read error. The chain has TRBV2 and TRBJ1-1, with a tentative D call TRBD1 (6 bases). The CDR3 is 17 residues long. From germline, CDR1 is SNHLY and CDR2 FYNNEI. CDR3 residues: CASSDIGGQVRGTEAFF. The DNA of the CDR3 is TGTGCCAGCAGTGATATTGGGGGGCAGGTTCGCGGGACTGAAGCTTTTTTT.

The CDR3 is CASSSRTEKNIQYF. Written as DNA, the CDR3 is TGTGCCAGCAGTTCCCGGACAGAAAAAAACATTCAGTACTTC. The V and J genes are TRBV28 and TRBJ2-4; weak D call: TRBD1 (6 bases). Looked up from germline, CDR1 is MDHEN and CDR2 is SYDVKM. V was trimmed by 4 bases and J by 4 bases, leaving 11 bases between them. The length of the CDR3 is 14 residues.

This clonotype has just one count. J is TRBJ1-5 and V is TRBV5-4; D is possibly TRBD1 (5 bases). The V gene lost 2 bases and the J gene lost 5 bases, with 17 bases spanning the gap. Germline values: CDR1 SGHNT, CDR2 YYREEE (reference sequence). The CDR3 has 16 residues. This chain's CDR3 is CASSFQPGLADQPQHF. CDR3 sequence (DNA): TGTGCCAGCAGCTTCCAACCGGGACTTGCCGATCAGCCCCAGCATTTT.

This chain joins TRBV29-1 and TRBJ2-7; tentative D call: TRBD1 (6 bases). CDR1 and CDR2 (germline): SQVTM, ANQGSEA. V lost 5 bases and J lost 0, with 11 bases in between. The CDR3 totals 13 residues. CDR3 DNA: TGCAGCGTTTTTCGGACAGACTCCTACGAGCAGTACTTC. Its protein is CSVFRTDSYEQYF.

J is TRBJ2-1 and V is TRBV12-3 or TRBV12-4, with 7 bases aligning to TRBD2. The CDR3 is made up of 11 amino acids. V lost 6 bases to trimming and J lost 9 bases; unmatched junction nucleotides: 2. CDR3 sequence reads: CASRREIEQFF. Here the CDR3 DNA reads TGTGCCAGCAGGCGGGAGATTGAGCAGTTCTTC.

The rearrangement links TRBV30 to TRBJ2-7; D possibly corresponds to TRBD2 (6 bases). The CDR3 has 13 amino acids. The germline V gene has CDR1 GTSNPN and CDR2 SVGIG (reference sequence). Trimming shortened V by 2 bases and J by 3 bases, and 11 bases separated the two germline ends. The chain's CDR3 is CAWSLGLRYEQYF. The CDR3 coding sequence is TGTGCCTGGAGTTTGGGACTGCGCTACGAGCAGTACTTC. The full variable domain, in which reference TRBV30 and TRBJ2-7 provide the parts outside the CDR3, is SQTIHQWPATLVQPVGSPLSLECTVEGTSNPNLYWYRQAAGRGLQLLFYSVGIGQISSEVPQNLSASRPQDRQFILSSKKLLLSDSGFYLCAWSLGLRYEQYFGPGTRLTVT.

The chain joins TRBV4-1 to TRBJ2-7; D uncertain. Trimming left V 0 bases short and J 3 bases short, with 15 bases between. CDR1 and CDR2 from the germline V gene are MGHRA and YSYEKL. The CDR3 length is 16 residues. CDR3 in amino acids: CASSQDGSARNYEQYF. The DNA for the CDR3 is TGCGCCAGCAGCCAAGATGGGTCGGCCCGTAACTACGAGCAGTACTTC.

This rearrangement joins TRBV14 to TRBJ2-3; D might be TRBD1 or TRBD2, each matching 5 bases. This CDR3 is 15 amino acids long. Germline loops: CDR1 SGHDN, CDR2 FVKESK. Trimming stripped 7 bases from V and 3 bases from J, with 17 bases between. The CDR3 DNA is TGTGCCAGCACCCCTAGCCACGAGGGGACAGATACGCAGTATTTT. Translating gives CASTPSHEGTDTQYF.

This rearrangement joins TRBV28 to TRBJ1-2; D is perhaps TRBD1 (5 bases). In germline, CDR1 is MDHEN, CDR2 SYDVKM. CDR3 length: 13 residues. V gave up 3 bases and J gave up 2 bases, with 7 bases separating them. Written as DNA, the CDR3 is TGTGCCAGCAGTTTTGCAGGGAACTATGGCTACACCTTC. It translates to CASSFAGNYGYTF.

This sequence joins TRBV29-1 and TRBJ2-7, with 9 bases aligning to TRBD1. Germline CDR1 and CDR2: SQVTM and ANQGSEA. The CDR3 sequence is 13 residues long. Germline trimming cut 3 bases from V and 5 bases from J; bases unmatched to any gene: 5. CDR3 in amino acids: CSVDDRGANEQYF. DNA for the CDR3: TGCAGCGTTGACGACAGGGGGGCGAACGAGCAGTACTTC.

This clonotype has a single count. V usage is TRBV9 and J usage is TRBJ2-1, with 12 bases matching TRBD1. This CDR3 contains 16 residues. Germline loops: CDR1 SGDLS, CDR2 YYNGEE. Unmatched junction bases numbered 6, after V lost 0 bases and J lost 8 bases. The CDR3 DNA sequence: TGTGCCAGCAGCGTAGGACCGGGACAGGGGGCCCATGAGCAGTTCTTC. Translating gives CASSVGPGQGAHEQFF.

This clonotype was observed a single time. The chain employs TRBV29-1 and TRBJ2-7; D gene ambiguous. The CDR3 sequence is 11 residues long. CDR1 and CDR2 (germline): SQVTM, ANQGSEA. V was trimmed by 6 bases and J by 3 bases, leaving 9 bases between them. CDR3 region: CSVAMDYEQYF. For the CDR3, the DNA is TGCAGCGTCGCGATGGACTACGAGCAGTACTTC.

This clonotype was seen a handful of times. V is TRBV20-1 and J is TRBJ2-3; 11 bases match TRBD2. Germline V lookup: CDR1 DFQATT, CDR2 SNEGSKA (reference sequence). V lost 5 bases and J lost 1; bases outside the gene matches: 2. This CDR3 has 14 residues. The CDR3 nucleotides are TGCAGTGCTTCGACTAGCGGGGGCACAGATACGCAGTATTTT. Amino acids: CSASTSGGTDTQYF.

J is TRBJ2-3 and V is TRBV24-1, with D hard to call. Germline assignment: CDR1 KGHDR and CDR2 SFDVKD. The CDR3 covers 16 residues. Trimming left V 3 bases short and J 1 base short, with 13 bases between. The DNA for the CDR3 is TGTGCCACCAGTGATAAGGCCGAAACCGGCACAGATACGCAGTATTTT. It encodes CATSDKAETGTDTQYF.

The chain employs TRBV6-4 and TRBJ1-6; D ambiguous. This CDR3 contains 13 residues. Germline CDR1 and CDR2: MRHNA and SNTAGT. The V gene lost 4 bases and the J gene lost 7 bases, with 8 bases spanning the gap. The CDR3 DNA sequence: TGTGCCAGCAGTGGGGGAGAGAATTCACCCCTCCACTTT. Its protein is CASSGGENSPLHF.

This chain joins TRBV2 and TRBJ2-7; 8 bases align to TRBD1. The V gene's germline CDR1 is SNHLY and CDR2 FYNNEI. J was trimmed by 2 bases and V by 3 bases; bases with no gene match: 3. This CDR3 has 14 residues. This CDR3 reads CASSEGQVPYEQYF. The CDR3 bases are TGTGCCAGCAGTGAGGGACAGGTCCCCTACGAGCAGTACTTC.

The chain is built from TRBV25-1 and TRBJ1-1, with TRBD1 identical over 7 bases. The CDR3 has 16 residues. Germline V lookup: CDR1 MGHDK, CDR2 SYGVNS. The V gene end was trimmed by 6 bases and the J gene end by 1 base; junction bases not matched to a gene: 11. CDR3 in amino acids: CASRAGGTPRNTEAFF. CDR3 bases: TGTGCCAGCAGAGCAGGGGGGACGCCTAGGAACACTGAAGCTTTCTTT.

The DNA for the CDR3 is TGCGCCAGCAGCTTGGTGCCGGGTAGTGACACTGAAGCTTTCTTT. Encoded protein: CASSLVPGSDTEAFF. V usage is TRBV5-1 and J usage is TRBJ1-1; D remains unclear. Germline assignment: CDR1 SGHRS and CDR2 YFSETQ. The CDR3 covers 15 residues. V lost 0 bases to trimming and J lost 3 bases, with 12 bases between them.

This chain joins TRBV9 and TRBJ2-3; the D is unclear. V lost 0 bases and J 2 bases, leaving 10 bases between the germline ends. Germline CDR1 reads SGDLS; CDR2 reads YYNGEE. CDR3 length: 15 amino acids. The CDR3 DNA reads as TGTGCCAGCAGCGTAGGTACGACGTCCACAGATACGCAGTATTTT. Protein sequence: CASSVGTTSTDTQYF.

This chain links TRBV4-1 with TRBJ2-3; 11 positions agree with TRBD2. The CDR3 contains 17 residues. The junction had 11 bases not matched to a gene; V was cut back by 3 bases and J by 6 bases. Germline loops: CDR1 MGHRA, CDR2 YSYEKL. In DNA form, the CDR3 reads TGCGCCAGCAGCCAGGAGGCCCTAGCGGGGGGATGGGATACGCAGTATTTT. It codes for CASSQEALAGGWDTQYF.

The V and J genes are TRBV18 and TRBJ1-3, with D tentatively TRBD1 (6 bases). CDR3 length: 16 amino acids. Trimming left V 3 bases short and J 0 bases short, with 12 bases between. Germline V gene lookup returns CDR1 KGHSH and CDR2 LQKENI. Written as DNA, the CDR3 is TGTGCCAGCTCACCGGGGGCCCGAAGCTCTGGAAACACCATATATTTT. Its protein is CASSPGARSSGNTIYF.